The 25 T cell receptor beta chains below come from one sample, sequenced in a study of blood T cell repertoires in COVID-19. Clones were sequenced by immunoSEQ multiplex PCR, and TCRdb holds only the in-frame ones, with some missing. This sample has 150,000 or so clones; about 81% occur once, and the top ten carry roughly 9%. The sequencing input was peripheral blood. Every receptor here comes from a woman aged 70 to 79 with acute or convalescent COVID-19.

The CDR3 nucleotides are TGTGCCAGTACCGTATACCCGGTCCAGGGGGTTACTGAAGCTTTCTTT. Residues: CASTVYPVQGVTEAFF. The V gene is TRBV19, the J gene TRBJ1-1, with 7 bases identical to TRBD1. CDR3 length equals 16 residues. CDR1 and CDR2 from the germline V gene are LNHDA and SQIVND (reference sequence). J lost 5 bases, V lost 7 bases, and 16 bases had no gene match.

The V call is TRBV2, the J call TRBJ1-4, with D perhaps matching TRBD1 (5 bases). Germline loops: CDR1 SNHLY, CDR2 FYNNEI. The CDR3 runs 15 residues. Trimming left V 6 bases short and J 8 bases short, with 19 bases between. The CDR3 bases are TGTGCCAGCAGCGCCCGGGAGGGGATGGGCGAAAAACTGTTTTTT. Protein: CASSAREGMGEKLFF.

The rearrangement links TRBV29-1 to TRBJ1-1, with D tentatively TRBD1 (5 bases). The ends were cut back, 2 bases at V and 4 bases at J, with 8 bases in the middle. This CDR3 is built from 12 residues. From germline, CDR1 is SQVTM and CDR2 ANQGSEA. The CDR3, as DNA: TGCAGCGTTGAATACCAGGGCACTGAAGCTTTCTTT. This codes for CSVEYQGTEAFF. The full variable domain, with the rest looked up from reference TRBV29-1 and TRBJ1-1, is SAVISQKPSRDICQRGTSLTIQCQVDSQVTMMFWYRQQPGQSLTLIATANQGSEATYESGFVIDKFPISRPNLTFSTLTVSNMSPEDSSIYLCSVEYQGTEAFFGQGTRLTVV.

In this sample, this clone turned up once. This sequence joins TRBV7-9 and TRBJ1-2; TRBD1 is a possible D gene (5 bases). V lost 3 bases and J lost 3, with 8 bases in between. The germline V gene has CDR1 SEHNR and CDR2 FQNEAQ (reference sequence). CDR3 size: 13 residues. CDR3 DNA sequence: TGTGCCAGCAGCTTTTGGGGGGACTATGGCTACACCTTC. Encoded protein: CASSFWGDYGYTF.

This clone was seen more than once but under ten times. This chain connects TRBV6-5 to TRBJ2-1; 9 bases are a match to TRBD2. Germline V lookup: CDR1 MNHEY, CDR2 SVGAGI. Trimming at V came to 7 bases and at J to 9 bases, leaving 4 bases not matched to a gene. This CDR3 spans 12 amino acids. CDR3 nucleotide sequence: TGTGCCAGCAAGCGGGGGGACGGTGAGCAGTTCTTC. Its translation: CASKRGDGEQFF.

The CDR3 nucleotides read TGTGCCAGCAGCTTAAGCCAAGGGGCTAGCGCAAGCACAGATACGCAGTATTTT. Encoded protein: CASSLSQGASASTDTQYF. The V call is TRBV12-1, the J call TRBJ2-3; the table's D call, TRBD2, was not checked against the DNA. TRBV12-1 has pseudogene status. The CDR3 consists of 18 residues.

V and J are TRBV7-9 and TRBJ1-3, with 8 bases identical to TRBD1. V was pared by 2 bases and J by 2 bases, with 5 bases of the junction left unmatched. Germline CDR1 reads SEHNR; CDR2 reads FQNEAQ (reference sequence). This CDR3 has 16 residues. The CDR3 is CASSLTTGGTGNTIYF. In nucleotides, the CDR3 is TGTGCCAGCAGCTTAACAACAGGGGGAACTGGAAACACCATATATTTT. The complete variable domain, with remaining parts taken from reference TRBV7-9 and TRBJ1-3, reads DTGVSQNPRHKITKRGQNVTFRCDPISEHNRLYWYRQTLGQGPEFLTYFQNEAQLEKSRLLSDRFSAERPKGSFSTLEIQRTEQGDSAMYLCASSLTTGGTGNTIYFGEGSWLTVV.

The rearrangement links TRBV6-1 to TRBJ2-7, with D possibly being TRBD1 (6 bases). V was trimmed by 11 bases and J by 6 bases, leaving 17 bases between them. The CDR3 has 12 residues. From germline, CDR1 is MNHNS and CDR2 SASEGT. The CDR3 DNA reads as TGTGCCTGCACGAACAGGGCCTCCGAGCAGTACTTC. Encoded protein: CACTNRASEQYF.

The rearrangement uses TRBV9 and TRBJ2-7; possible D gene TRBD2, 6 bases. Trimming took off 0 bases at V and 2 bases at J, with 15 bases between the two ends. The CDR3 totals 16 residues. The germline V gene has CDR1 SGDLS and CDR2 YYNGEE. DNA for the CDR3: TGTGCCAGCAGCGTAGTACCCAACCTAGCGACCTACGAGCAGTACTTC. This codes for CASSVVPNLATYEQYF. The full variable domain, rest sourced from reference TRBV9 and TRBJ2-7, is DSGVTQTPKHLITATGQRVTLRCSPRSGDLSVYWYQQSLDQGLQFLIQYYNGEERAKGNILERFSAQQFPDLHSELNLSSLELGDSALYFCASSVVPNLATYEQYFGPGTRLTVT.

The chain links TRBV5-1 to TRBJ2-1; 13 nucleotides agree with TRBD2. The CDR3 runs to 15 residues. Germline V CDR1 and CDR2: SGHRS, YFSETQ. V trimming: 2 bases; J trimming: 9 bases; junction bases outside the gene matches: 5. The CDR3 DNA reads as TGCGCCAGCAGCTTTACTAGCGGGAGGGCCGCTGAGCAGTTCTTC. This translates into CASSFTSGRAAEQFF.

CDR3 loop: CASSQDQSANNEQFF. The CDR3 coding sequence is TGTGCCAGCAGCCAAGATCAAAGCGCCAACAATGAGCAGTTCTTC. The chain uses TRBV3-1 (or the pseudogene TRBV3-2) and TRBJ2-1; no definite D call. Trimming left V 0 bases short and J 5 bases short, with 11 bases between. In germline, CDR1 is LGHDT, CDR2 YNNKEL (reference sequence). The CDR3 has 15 amino acids.

This chain joins TRBV6-1 and TRBJ2-7, with D perhaps TRBD1 (6 bases). The CDR3 loop spans 15 amino acids. CDR1 is MNHNS, CDR2 SASEGT, per germline. V was cut by 1 base and J by 3 bases, with 13 bases left in between. CDR3 in amino acids: CASSEVWGLIYEQYF. Here the CDR3 DNA reads TGTGCCAGCAGTGAAGTTTGGGGGCTAATCTACGAGCAGTACTTC.

This sequence joins TRBV30 and TRBJ1-2; a possible D gene is TRBD1 (6 bases). CDR3 length: 12 amino acids. The V and J ends lost 0 bases and 5 bases respectively, with 7 bases between them. Germline V gene data show CDR1 as GTSNPN and CDR2 as SVGIG (reference sequence). For the CDR3, the DNA is TGTGCCTGGAGTGTGCAGGGGTATGGCTACACCTTC. Its translation: CAWSVQGYGYTF.

The CDR3 protein is CAWSVQYQETQYF. As DNA, the CDR3 is TGTGCCTGGAGTGTGCAGTACCAAGAGACCCAGTACTTC. The J gene is TRBJ2-5, the V gene TRBV30; D unclear. The germline V gene encodes CDR1 GTSNPN and CDR2 SVGIG (reference sequence). Trimming cost V 0 bases and J 0 bases, with 5 bases left between them. The CDR3 length is 13 residues.

The chain combines TRBV4-3 with TRBJ2-3; 7 bases agree with TRBD2. CDR3 length: 16 amino acids. With V trimmed by 1 base and J by 3 bases, 7 bases remained unmatched. CDR1 LGHNA and CDR2 YSLEER come from the germline V gene. CDR3 in amino acids: CASSQGGGTFTDTQYF. The CDR3 coding sequence is TGCGCCAGCAGCCAAGGCGGGGGAACTTTTACAGATACGCAGTATTTT.

This chain uses TRBV7-9 with TRBJ2-3, with 10 nucleotides matching TRBD2. Germline CDR1 and CDR2: SEHNR and FQNEAQ (reference sequence). This CDR3 is 15 amino acids long. The V segment lost 5 bases and the J segment 1 base; nucleotides outside the gene matches: 3. The CDR3: CASSVLAGGTDTQYF. As DNA, the CDR3 is TGTGCCAGCAGCGTCCTAGCGGGAGGCACAGATACGCAGTATTTT.

The V call is TRBV5-1, the J call TRBJ2-3; 11 nucleotides agree with TRBD2. The CDR3 loop spans 16 amino acids. Losses at the gene ends were 4 bases for V and 4 bases for J; bases not matched to a gene: 8. Germline CDR1 SGHRS, CDR2 YFSETQ. CDR3 in amino acids: CASSLTGTSGADTQYF. CDR3 nucleotides: TGCGCCAGCAGCCTAACAGGGACTAGCGGCGCAGATACGCAGTATTTT.

The CDR3 DNA is TGCGCCAGCAGCCCTGCACAGGGGACTGGAAACACCATATATTTT. As protein: CASSPAQGTGNTIYF. The chain is built from TRBV5-1 and TRBJ1-3; TRBD1 aligns across 7 bases. The ends lost 4 bases at V and 2 bases at J; junction bases unmatched: 6. The CDR3 has 15 residues. The germline gives CDR1 SGHRS, CDR2 YFSETQ.

This chain joins TRBV7-2 and TRBJ2-2; no firm D call. From germline, CDR1 is SGHTA and CDR2 FQGNSA. V gave up 1 base and J gave up 6 bases, with 12 bases separating them. The CDR3 has 15 amino acids. CDR3 amino acids: CASSLGAIGAGELFF. The CDR3 bases are TGTGCCAGCAGCTTAGGTGCTATTGGTGCCGGGGAGCTGTTTTTT. The full variable domain, in which reference TRBV7-2 and TRBJ2-2 provide the parts outside the CDR3, is GAGVSQSPSNKVTEKGKDVELRCDPISGHTALYWYRQSLGQGLEFLIYFQGNSAPDKSGLPSDRFSAERTGGSVSTLTIQRTQQEDSAVYLCASSLGAIGAGELFFGEGSRLTVL.

The chain links TRBV28 to TRBJ2-1, with 7 positions matching TRBD1. The CDR3 runs 15 residues. In germline, CDR1 is MDHEN, CDR2 SYDVKM. V gave up 3 bases and J gave up 4 bases; unmatched junction bases: 6. CDR3 amino acids: CASSFPTGKYNEQFF. CDR3 DNA: TGTGCCAGCAGTTTCCCGACAGGGAAATACAATGAGCAGTTCTTC.

The chain employs TRBV20-1 and TRBJ2-5, with D maybe TRBD1 (5 bases). Germline CDR1 is DFQATT and CDR2 is SNEGSKA (reference sequence). The CDR3 sequence is 11 residues long. Trimming removed 7 bases from V and 2 bases from J, with 8 bases in between. CDR3 loop: CSEGIQETQYF. The CDR3 DNA is TGCAGTGAGGGGATACAAGAGACCCAGTACTTC.

The chain is built from TRBV5-6 and TRBJ2-2; no firm D call. Trimming cost V 0 bases and J 3 bases, with 12 bases left between them. The CDR3 has 16 residues. Germline CDR1 and CDR2: SGHDT and YYEEEE. CDR3 DNA sequence: TGTGCCAGCAGCTTGGCCGAGCAGGTGTACACCGGGGAGCTGTTTTTT. Translation: CASSLAEQVYTGELFF.

This clone was counted a single time. The rearrangement uses TRBV6-2 or TRBV6-3 and TRBJ2-3, with 7 positions matching TRBD2. From germline, CDR1 is MNHEY and CDR2 SVGEGT. The length of the CDR3 is 16 residues. The V and J ends lost 7 bases and 2 bases, in that order; junction bases with no gene match: 12. CDR3: CASTPLGRGYTDTQYF. CDR3 DNA sequence: TGTGCCAGCACCCCACTGGGGCGGGGGTACACAGATACGCAGTATTTT.

The rearrangement uses TRBV7-8 and TRBJ2-3, with a possible D match to TRBD2 (6 bases). Germline CDR1 SGHVS, CDR2 FQNEAQ. The V end was cut by 5 bases, the J end by 0 bases, with 18 bases between. The CDR3 sequence is 17 residues long. CDR3 sequence (DNA): TGTGCCAGCAGCCTCAACGCACAGACTAGGAGCACAGATACGCAGTATTTT. This gives the protein CASSLNAQTRSTDTQYF.

This clone was counted only a few times. J is TRBJ2-7 and V is TRBV29-1, with 9 bases lining up with TRBD1. The germline V gene has CDR1 SQVTM and CDR2 ANQGSEA. Trimming at V came to 6 bases and at J to 0 bases, leaving 9 bases not matched to a gene. The CDR3 totals 15 residues. CDR3 coding DNA: TGCAGCGTATCTACCGGGACAGGGATCTCCTACGAGCAGTACTTC. Amino acids: CSVSTGTGISYEQYF.